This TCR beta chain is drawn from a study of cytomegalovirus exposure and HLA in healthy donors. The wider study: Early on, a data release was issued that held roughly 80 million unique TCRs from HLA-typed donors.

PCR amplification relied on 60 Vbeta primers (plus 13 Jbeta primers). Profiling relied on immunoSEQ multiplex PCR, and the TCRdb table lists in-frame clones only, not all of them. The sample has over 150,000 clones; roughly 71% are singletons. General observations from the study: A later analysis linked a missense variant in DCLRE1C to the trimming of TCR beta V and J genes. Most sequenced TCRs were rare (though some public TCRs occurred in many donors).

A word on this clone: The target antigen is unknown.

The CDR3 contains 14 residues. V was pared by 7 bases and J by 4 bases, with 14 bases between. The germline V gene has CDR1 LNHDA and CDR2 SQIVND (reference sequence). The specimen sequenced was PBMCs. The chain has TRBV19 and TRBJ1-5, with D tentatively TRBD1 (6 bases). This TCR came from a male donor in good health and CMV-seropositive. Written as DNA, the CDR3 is TGTGCCAGTACCCTAAACAGGGCTAATCAGCCCCAGCATTTT. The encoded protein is CASTLNRANQPQHF.